One sample yielded the 20 T cell receptor beta chains listed below, sequenced in a study of blood T cell repertoires in COVID-19. Repertoires were generated with immunoSEQ multiplex PCR, while TCRdb's copy carries only in-frame clones and drops some. This table holds approximately 85,000 clones, roughly four fifths found once. The sample taken for sequencing was peripheral blood. Receptor source: a human donor in a cohort sampled during active COVID-19.

This CDR3 is CASTQQGGSPLHF. CDR3 DNA: TGCGCCAGCACCCAGCAGGGTGGTTCACCCCTCCACTTT. The chain joins TRBV5-1 to TRBJ1-6; a weak D match, TRBD1 (5 bases). The V end was cut by 6 bases, the J end by 9 bases, with 13 bases between. From germline, CDR1 is SGHRS and CDR2 YFSETQ. The CDR3 totals 13 residues.

This chain joins TRBV5-6 and TRBJ2-1, with D possibly being TRBD1 (5 bases). Per the germline V gene, CDR1 is SGHDT and CDR2 is YYEEEE. V shed 2 bases and J shed 1 base, with 10 bases lying between them. The CDR3 sequence is 15 residues long. The CDR3 here is CASSLFQGSYNEQFF. The CDR3 nucleotides are TGTGCCAGCAGCTTATTTCAGGGTTCCTACAATGAGCAGTTCTTC.

The chain links TRBV2 to TRBJ2-7; no definite D call. The CDR3 totals 17 residues. The ends were cut back, 4 bases at V and 7 bases at J, with 26 bases in the middle. Germline CDR1 SNHLY, CDR2 FYNNEI. The CDR3 DNA is TGTGCCAGCAGTGGAGATGGCAGACTTACTTCCTTGGAAGAGCAGTACTTC. Translating gives CASSGDGRLTSLEEQYF.

The chain couples TRBV11-2 to TRBJ2-1, with TRBD2 identical over 7 bases. Germline V gene sequence: CDR1 SGHAT, CDR2 FQNNGV. J lost 3 bases, V lost 2 bases, and 4 bases had no gene match. The CDR3 sequence is 15 residues long. CDR3 sequence: CASSLIGGGYNEQFF. CDR3 sequence (DNA): TGTGCCAGCAGCTTAATTGGCGGGGGCTACAATGAGCAGTTCTTC.

The chain employs TRBV10-3 and TRBJ2-2; 7 positions agree with TRBD2. J gave up 10 bases and V 3 bases, and 5 bases lay outside the gene matches. Germline CDR1 reads ENHRY; CDR2 reads SYGVKD. This CDR3 has 13 residues. CDR3 in DNA: TGTGCCATCAGTGACGGGGCGGGGGAGGAGCTGTTTTTT. Amino acids: CAISDGAGEELFF.

This sequence joins TRBV9 and TRBJ1-1; perhaps TRBD1 as D (5 bases). CDR1 is SGDLS, CDR2 YYNGEE, per germline. The CDR3 has 13 amino acids. Trimming left V 0 bases short and J 7 bases short, with 10 bases between. CDR3 in amino acids: CASSVAGYGEAFF. The CDR3 DNA reads as TGTGCCAGCAGCGTAGCAGGGTACGGTGAAGCTTTCTTT.

The V and J genes are TRBV5-1 and TRBJ2-1; 10 bases fit TRBD2. The V and J ends lost 3 bases and 8 bases, in that order; junction bases with no gene match: 14. CDR1 and CDR2 from the germline V gene are SGHRS and YFSETQ. CDR3 length: 17 residues. The CDR3 reads CASSSSKLAGKKYEQFF. CDR3 sequence (DNA): TGCGCCAGCAGCTCAAGTAAACTAGCGGGGAAGAAGTATGAGCAGTTCTTC. Supplemented by reference TRBV5-1 and TRBJ2-1, the full variable domain reads KAGVTQTPRYLIKTRGQQVTLSCSPISGHRSVSWYQQTPGQGLQFLFEYFSETQRNKGNFPGRFSGRQFSNSRSEMNVSTLELGDSALYLCASSSSKLAGKKYEQFFGPGTRLTVL.

With regard to this clone: The junction departs from the called germline gene at one end, perhaps through a read error. The rearrangement links TRBV7-7 to TRBJ2-1, with TRBD2 matching over 10 bases. This CDR3 has 17 residues. CDR1 and CDR2 from the germline V gene are SSHAT and FNYEAQ (reference sequence). The CDR3 DNA follows: TGTGCTAGCAGCTTAAGGGCCGGGACTAGCGCCTACAATGAGCAGTTCTTC. Protein product: CASSLRAGTSAYNEQFF.

The V gene is TRBV27, the J gene TRBJ1-5; unclear D gene. There are 14 residues in the CDR3. Germline lookup yields CDR1 MNHEY and CDR2 SMNVEV (reference sequence). Trimming left V 5 bases short and J 2 bases short, with 10 bases between. The CDR3 nucleotides read TGTGCCAGCAGTCGGGGTGCGGGCAATCAGCCCCAGCATTTT. It is translated as CASSRGAGNQPQHF.

The genes are TRBV6-6 and TRBJ1-1; a possible D gene is TRBD1 (5 bases). V gave up 1 base and J gave up 7 bases, with 13 bases separating them. Germline-derived CDR1 and CDR2 are MNHNY and SVGAGI (reference sequence). CDR3 size: 14 residues. The CDR3 DNA is TGTGCCAGCAGTTACTATGGCAGGGATTATGAAGCTTTCTTT. The encoded protein is CASSYYGRDYEAFF.

This clone was seen only a few times. This chain joins TRBV11-2 and TRBJ2-5; D not resolved. Germline CDR1 SGHAT, CDR2 FQNNGV. The CDR3 contains 13 residues. Deletions cut 4 bases from V and 1 base from J, with 7 bases between. The CDR3 DNA sequence: TGTGCCAGCAGCTGGGCCATCCAAGAGACCCAGTACTTC. Its protein product is CASSWAIQETQYF. Together with reference TRBV11-2 and TRBJ2-5, the CDR3 gives the full variable domain: EAGVAQSPRYKIIEKRQSVAFWCNPISGHATLYWYQQILGQGPKLLIQFQNNGVVDDSQLPKDRFSAERLKGVDSTLKIQPAKLEDSAVYLCASSWAIQETQYFGPGTRLLVL.

This clone is a singleton in its sample. This chain uses TRBV2 with TRBJ2-3; TRBD1 aligns across 8 bases. V lost 5 bases to trimming and J lost 3 bases; unmatched junction nucleotides: 1. Germline CDR1 is SNHLY and CDR2 is FYNNEI. The CDR3 totals 13 residues. CDR3 nucleotides: TGTGCCAGCAGTAGGGACAGGACAGATACGCAGTATTTT. Its translation: CASSRDRTDTQYF.

V usage is TRBV3-1 (or the pseudogene TRBV3-2) and J usage is TRBJ2-7; 7 nucleotides align to TRBD2. CDR1 LGHDT and CDR2 YNNKEL come from the germline V gene (reference sequence). Trimming cost V 1 base and J 0 bases; bases outside gene matches: 6. This CDR3 has 16 amino acids. The CDR3 bases are TGTGCCAGCAGCCAAGGCCCAGCGGGGAACTCCTACGAGCAGTACTTC. This translates into CASSQGPAGNSYEQYF.

The V call is TRBV2, the J call TRBJ1-5; 8 nucleotides agree with TRBD1. The germline V gene encodes CDR1 SNHLY and CDR2 FYNNEI. Trimming at V came to 3 bases and at J to 4 bases, leaving 8 bases not matched to a gene. This CDR3 is built from 16 residues. CDR3: CASSDRTGLINQPQHF. The CDR3 DNA reads TGTGCCAGCAGTGACCGGACAGGGCTTATAAATCAGCCCCAGCATTTT.

The rearrangement uses TRBV3-1 (or the pseudogene TRBV3-2) and TRBJ2-1, with 8 bases that match TRBD1. The CDR3 length is 14 residues. With V trimmed by 3 bases and J by 8 bases, 6 bases remained unmatched. Germline V gene lookup returns CDR1 LGHDT and CDR2 YNNKEL (reference sequence). CDR3 in DNA: TGTGCCAGCAGCCATAGGGACAGGTCGCATGAGCAGTTCTTC. It codes for CASSHRDRSHEQFF.

This clone was recorded once. The CDR3 bases are TGTGCCAGCATGGGCCGTAGCGGGGGGGTAACAGATACGCAGTATTTT. Residues: CASMGRSGGVTDTQYF. V is TRBV5-4 and J is TRBJ2-3; 11 positions agree with TRBD2. This CDR3 region has 16 residues. Germline V gene lookup returns CDR1 SGHNT and CDR2 YYREEE (reference sequence). Trimming at V came to 6 bases and at J to 3 bases, leaving 9 bases not matched to a gene.

This chain uses TRBV5-8 with TRBJ2-7, with 7 bases that match TRBD1. The CDR3 has 18 amino acids. The V segment lost 3 bases and the J segment 2 bases; nucleotides outside the gene matches: 17. Germline-derived CDR1 and CDR2 are SGHTS and YDEGEE. The chain's CDR3 is CASSSRWGQSSLTYEQYF. Here the CDR3 DNA reads TGTGCCAGCAGCTCCCGATGGGGACAGTCGAGTTTAACCTACGAGCAGTACTTC.

The chain couples TRBV6-5 to TRBJ2-2; TRBD2 matches at 10 bases. CDR1 MNHEY and CDR2 SVGAGI come from the germline V gene. The CDR3 loop spans 16 amino acids. Trimming at V came to 2 bases and at J to 5 bases, leaving 5 bases not matched to a gene. The CDR3 DNA follows: TGTGCCAGCAGTTACGAAGCGGGGGGGAGTACCGGGGAGCTGTTTTTT. It specifies CASSYEAGGSTGELFF.

The V call is TRBV30, the J call TRBJ1-4; D is perhaps TRBD1 (6 bases). The CDR3 is 15 amino acids. Trimming took off 0 bases at V and 1 base at J, with 9 bases between the two ends. Germline lookup yields CDR1 GTSNPN and CDR2 SVGIG (reference sequence). In DNA form, the CDR3 reads TGTGCCTGGAGTGTAGGGGGTCAAACTAATGAAAAACTGTTTTTT. As protein: CAWSVGGQTNEKLFF.

The chain couples TRBV5-4 to TRBJ1-2; D is unresolved. Germline CDR1 SGHNT, CDR2 YYREEE (reference sequence). Trimming removed 5 bases from V and 7 bases from J, with 18 bases in between. This CDR3 contains 14 residues. This CDR3 reads CASSPSLGRGGYTF. In DNA, the CDR3 is TGTGCCAGCAGTCCATCACTAGGCCGGGGTGGCTACACCTTC.